This TCR beta chain appears in the sequencing data of a study of OX40 agonist ivuxolimab in advanced cancers. Blood specimens came from baseline, cycle 4 day 1, and cycle 7 day 1. Assay: immunoSEQ multiplex PCR; the TCRdb copy retains only in-frame clones and omits some. The sample includes roughly 80,000 clones, approximately 87% of them seen just once. The sequence was obtained from an adult with an advanced solid tumor such as melanoma, head and neck, liver or kidney cancer. Specimen: CD4+ or CD8+ T cells sorted from blood, collected in a trial of the OX40 agonist ivuxolimab.

The CDR3 reads CASASGGADTQYF. The CDR3 nucleotides are TGTGCTAGTGCGTCGGGGGGAGCAGATACGCAGTATTTT. The chain joins TRBV12-5 to TRBJ2-3; 7 nucleotides align to TRBD2. Germline values: CDR1 LGHNT, CDR2 FRNRAP. This CDR3 is 13 amino acids long. V dropped 7 bases and J dropped 4; count of bases not matched to a gene: 5.